This TCR beta chain was recovered during a study of brain metastases from non-small cell lung cancer. Overall study findings and caveats: Compared with primary tumors, brain metastases showed less T-cell infiltration. Paired brain metastases and primary tumors largely shared TCR repertoires. Expanded T-cell clones appeared in roughly 70% of brain metastases over primaries.

Comment on this clone: Its antigen is undetermined.

Trimming stripped 4 bases from V and 0 bases from J, with 6 bases between. CDR1 and CDR2 from the germline V gene are WSHSY and SAAADI. CDR3 length equals 13 residues. Profiling relied on immunoSEQ multiplex PCR, and the TCRdb table lists in-frame clones only, not all of them. The sample has approximately 3,500 clones; less than 90% are singletons. Sequenced sample: primary lung tumor tissue. The receptor comes from a donor at least 40 years old with non-small cell lung cancer. V and J are TRBV10-2 and TRBJ1-1; tentative D call: TRBD1 (6 bases). Written as DNA, the CDR3 is TGCGCCAGCAGTGGGACAGTGAACACTGAAGCTTTCTTT. Its protein is CASSGTVNTEAFF.